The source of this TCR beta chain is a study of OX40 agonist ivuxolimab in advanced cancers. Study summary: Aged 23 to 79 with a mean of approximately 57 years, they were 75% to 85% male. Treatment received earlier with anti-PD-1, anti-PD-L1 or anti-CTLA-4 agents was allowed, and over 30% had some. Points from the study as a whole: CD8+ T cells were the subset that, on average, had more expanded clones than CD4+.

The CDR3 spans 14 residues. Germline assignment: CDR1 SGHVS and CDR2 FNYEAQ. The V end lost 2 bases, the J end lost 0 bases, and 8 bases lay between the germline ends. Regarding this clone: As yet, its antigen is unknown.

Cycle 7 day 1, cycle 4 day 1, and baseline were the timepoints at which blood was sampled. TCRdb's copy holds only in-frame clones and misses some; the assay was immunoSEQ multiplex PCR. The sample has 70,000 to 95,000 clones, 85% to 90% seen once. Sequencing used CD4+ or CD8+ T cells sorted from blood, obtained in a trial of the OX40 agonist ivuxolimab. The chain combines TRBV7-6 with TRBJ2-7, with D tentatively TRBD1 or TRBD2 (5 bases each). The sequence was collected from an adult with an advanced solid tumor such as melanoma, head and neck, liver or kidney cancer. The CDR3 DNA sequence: TGTGCCAGCAGCTTATGGGGGAGCTCCTACGAGCAGTACTTC. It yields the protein CASSLWGSSYEQYF. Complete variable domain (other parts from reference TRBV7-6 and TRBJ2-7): GAGVSQSPRYKVTKRGQDVALRCDPISGHVSLYWYRQALGQGPEFLTYFNYEAQQDKSGLPNDRFSAERPEGSISTLTIQRTEQRDSAMYRCASSLWGSSYEQYFGPGTRLTVT.